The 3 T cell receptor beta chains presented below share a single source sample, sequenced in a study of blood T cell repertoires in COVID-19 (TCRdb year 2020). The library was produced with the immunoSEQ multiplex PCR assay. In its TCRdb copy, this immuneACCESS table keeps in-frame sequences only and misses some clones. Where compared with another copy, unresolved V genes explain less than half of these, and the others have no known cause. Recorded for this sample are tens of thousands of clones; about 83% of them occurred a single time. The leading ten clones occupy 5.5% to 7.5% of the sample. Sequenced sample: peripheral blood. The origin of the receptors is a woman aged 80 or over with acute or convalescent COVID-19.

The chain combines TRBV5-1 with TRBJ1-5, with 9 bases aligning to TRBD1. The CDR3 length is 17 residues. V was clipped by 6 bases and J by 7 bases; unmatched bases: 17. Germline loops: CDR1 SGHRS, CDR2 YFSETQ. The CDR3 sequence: CASIPRREDRGKQPQHF. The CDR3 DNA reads TGCGCCAGCATCCCACGGAGGGAGGACAGGGGTAAACAGCCCCAGCATTTT.

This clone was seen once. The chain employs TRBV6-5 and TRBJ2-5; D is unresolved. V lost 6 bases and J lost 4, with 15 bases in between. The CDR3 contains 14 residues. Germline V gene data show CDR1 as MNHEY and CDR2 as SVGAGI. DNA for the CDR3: TGTGCCAGCAGCCCATCGTGGGCAGGAGAGACCCAGTACTTC. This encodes CASSPSWAGETQYF.

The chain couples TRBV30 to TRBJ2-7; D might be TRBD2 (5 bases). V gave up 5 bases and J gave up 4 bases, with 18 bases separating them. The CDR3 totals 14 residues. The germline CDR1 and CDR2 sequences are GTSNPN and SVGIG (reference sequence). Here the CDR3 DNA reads TGTGCCTGGGATAGTAAAGGACCGGGGTACGAGCAGTACTTC. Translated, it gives CAWDSKGPGYEQYF.